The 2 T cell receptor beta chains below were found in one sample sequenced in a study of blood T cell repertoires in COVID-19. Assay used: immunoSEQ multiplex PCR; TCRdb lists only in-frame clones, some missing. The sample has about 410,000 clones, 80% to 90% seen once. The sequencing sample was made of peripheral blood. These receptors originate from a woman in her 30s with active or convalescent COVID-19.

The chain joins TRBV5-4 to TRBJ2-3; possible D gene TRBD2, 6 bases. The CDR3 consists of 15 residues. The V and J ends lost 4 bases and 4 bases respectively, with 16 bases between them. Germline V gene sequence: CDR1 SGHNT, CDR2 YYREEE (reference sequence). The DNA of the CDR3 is TGTGCCAGCAGCCCTCTAACGGGGGATGCAGATACGCAGTATTTT. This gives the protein CASSPLTGDADTQYF.

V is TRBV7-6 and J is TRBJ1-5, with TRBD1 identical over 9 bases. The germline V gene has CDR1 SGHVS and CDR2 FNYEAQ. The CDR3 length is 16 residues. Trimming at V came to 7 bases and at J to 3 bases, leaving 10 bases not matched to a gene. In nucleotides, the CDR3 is TGTGCCAGCATAGGGAGAACAGGGGGCAACAATCAGCCCCAGCATTTT. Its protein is CASIGRTGGNNQPQHF.